This TCR beta chain was recovered during a study of control samples from healthy donors and cancer patients. Germline V lookup: CDR1 SSHAT, CDR2 FNYEAQ (reference sequence). Trimming pared 5 bases from V and 5 bases from J, leaving 16 bases between. The CDR3 has 15 amino acids. Profiling relied on immunoSEQ multiplex PCR, and the TCRdb table lists in-frame clones only, not all of them. The sample contains about 130,000 clones, just under 95% of which appear only once. The V gene is TRBV7-7, the J gene TRBJ2-1; D is possibly TRBD1 (6 bases). Source material: blood. This TCR was recovered from a man aged 18 to 29 in good health. CDR3 nucleotides: TGTGCCAGCAGCATCGCCCACAGGGCTGACAATGAGCAGTTCTTC. This codes for CASSIAHRADNEQFF.